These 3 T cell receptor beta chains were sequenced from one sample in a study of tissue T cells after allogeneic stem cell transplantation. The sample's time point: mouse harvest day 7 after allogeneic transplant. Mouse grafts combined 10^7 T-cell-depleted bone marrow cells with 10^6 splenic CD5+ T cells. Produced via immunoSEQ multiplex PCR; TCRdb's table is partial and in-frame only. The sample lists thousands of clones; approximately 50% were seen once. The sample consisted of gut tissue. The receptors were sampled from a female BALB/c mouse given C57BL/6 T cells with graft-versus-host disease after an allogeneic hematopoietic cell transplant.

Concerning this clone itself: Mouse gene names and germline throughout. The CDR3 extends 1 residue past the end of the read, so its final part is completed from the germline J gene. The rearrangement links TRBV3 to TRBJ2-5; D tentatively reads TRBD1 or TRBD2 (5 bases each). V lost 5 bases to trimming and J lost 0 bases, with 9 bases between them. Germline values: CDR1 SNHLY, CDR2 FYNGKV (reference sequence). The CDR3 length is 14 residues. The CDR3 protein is CASSPWDNQDTQYF. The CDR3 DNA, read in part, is TGTGCCAGCAGCCCCTGGGACAACCAAGACACCCAGTAC.

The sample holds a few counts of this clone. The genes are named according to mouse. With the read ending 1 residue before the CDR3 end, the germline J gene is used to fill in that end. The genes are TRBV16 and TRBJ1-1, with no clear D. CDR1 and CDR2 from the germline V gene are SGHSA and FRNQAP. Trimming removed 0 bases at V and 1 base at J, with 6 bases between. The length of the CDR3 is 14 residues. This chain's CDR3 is CASSLEAGNTEVFF. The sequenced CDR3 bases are TGTGCAAGCAGCTTAGAAGCAGGAAACACAGAAGTCTTC.

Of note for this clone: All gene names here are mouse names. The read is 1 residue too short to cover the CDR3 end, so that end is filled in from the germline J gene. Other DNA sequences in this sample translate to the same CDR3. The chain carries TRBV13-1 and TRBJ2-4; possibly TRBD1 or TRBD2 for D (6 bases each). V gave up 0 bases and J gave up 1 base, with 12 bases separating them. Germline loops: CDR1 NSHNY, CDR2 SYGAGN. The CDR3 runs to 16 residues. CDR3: CASSDAGGAGQNTLYF. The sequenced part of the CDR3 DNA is TGTGCCAGCAGTGATGCCGGGGGCGCGGGTCAAAACACCTTGTAC.